The TCR beta chain under discussion was sequenced for a study of blood T cell repertoires in COVID-19. In the study overall: Donors in the United States, Italy and Spain gave samples during acute or convalescent COVID-19. Sample material is recorded as cDNA or gDNA derived from T cells, B-cell-depleted T cells, or PBMCs.

This clone has only a few counts. Seattle participants joined during active infection and were tracked over time. There are 17 residues in the CDR3. Germline V gene data show CDR1 as SGHNT and CDR2 as YYREEE (reference sequence). J was trimmed by 9 bases and V by 0 bases; bases with no gene match: 11. In the original workflow: Quantification of nucleated cells was approximated via reference gene primer amplification. The assay was immunoSEQ multiplex PCR, and TCRdb's table has in-frame clones only and misses some. V and J calls and clone size follow that table, whereas D and trimming were derived from the DNA. The repertoire includes tens of thousands of clones, about 91% of them detected once, and 3.6% sits in the top ten.

The sample taken for sequencing was peripheral blood. This chain joins TRBV5-4 and TRBJ1-6, with TRBD1 matching over 8 bases. This receptor was obtained from a middle-aged man with COVID-19, enrolled during active disease. The CDR3 sequence is CASSLGLQGGISSPLHF. CDR3 DNA sequence: TGTGCCAGCAGCTTGGGCCTACAGGGGGGCATTAGTTCACCCCTCCACTTT.